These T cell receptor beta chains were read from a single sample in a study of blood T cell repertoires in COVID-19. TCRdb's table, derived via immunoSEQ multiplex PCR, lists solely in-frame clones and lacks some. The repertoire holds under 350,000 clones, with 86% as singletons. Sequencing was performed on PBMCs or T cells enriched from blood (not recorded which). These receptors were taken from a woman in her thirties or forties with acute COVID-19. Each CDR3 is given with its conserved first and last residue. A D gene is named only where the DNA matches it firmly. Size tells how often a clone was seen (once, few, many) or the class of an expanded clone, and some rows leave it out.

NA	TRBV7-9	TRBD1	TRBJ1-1	TGTGCCAGCAGCATGTACGGGACAGCGAACACTGAAGCTTTCTTT	CASSMYGTANTEAFF
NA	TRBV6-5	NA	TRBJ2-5	TGTGCCAGCAGTTACCAGGGTAGCCAAGAGACCCAGTACTTC	CASSYQGSQETQYF
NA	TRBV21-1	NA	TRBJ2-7	TGTGCCAGCCGATATAACAGGGGACTGGGGGAGCAGTACTTC	CASRYNRGLGEQYF
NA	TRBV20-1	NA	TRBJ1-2	TGCAGTGCCCAAAGCGGCTATGGCTACACCTTC	CSAQSGYGYTF
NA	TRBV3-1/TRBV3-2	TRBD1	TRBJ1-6	TGTGCCAGCAGCCAAGGGGACAGGGAAAATTCACCCCTCCACTTT	CASSQGDRENSPLHF
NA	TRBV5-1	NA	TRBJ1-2	TGCGCCAGCAGCGCGGGAAAGCGATCGATAGAATATGGCTACACCTTC	CASSAGKRSIEYGYTF
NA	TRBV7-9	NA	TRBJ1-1	TGTGCCAGCAGCTTATCACACAGGGCTGAAGCTTTCTTT	CASSLSHRAEAFF
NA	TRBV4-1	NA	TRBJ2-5	TGCGCCAGCAGCCCCCCGGGAAAATCACAAGAGACCCAGTACTTC	CASSPPGKSQETQYF
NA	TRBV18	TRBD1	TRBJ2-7	TGTGCCAGCTCACCACAGGGGGCCAAAGTCGACTTC	CASSPQGAKVDF
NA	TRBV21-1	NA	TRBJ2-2	TGTGCCAGCAGCAAAGCACCCGGGACTAGCGGCACCGGGGAGCTGTTTTTT	CASSKAPGTSGTGELFF
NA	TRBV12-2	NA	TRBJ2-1	TGTGCAAGTCGCTTAGCGGGACGTATGGGGGGTTACAATGAGCAGTTCTTC	CASRLAGRMGGYNEQFF
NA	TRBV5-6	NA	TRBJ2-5	TGTGCCAGCAGCTTGTCGGGGCAAGAGACCCAGTACTTC	CASSLSGQETQYF
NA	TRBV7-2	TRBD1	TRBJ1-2	TGTGCCAGCAGCCCGACAGGGGTCTATGGCTACACCTTC	CASSPTGVYGYTF
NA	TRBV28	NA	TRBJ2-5	TGTGCCAGCAGTTTGGCGGGGGCAGAGACCCAGTACTTC	CASSLAGAETQYF
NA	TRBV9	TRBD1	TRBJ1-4	TGTGCCAGCAGCCGAGAAGGGGGCCTAGGGGAAAAACTGTTTTTT	CASSREGGLGEKLFF
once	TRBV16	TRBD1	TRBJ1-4	TGTGCCAGCAGCCACTCAACGGGACAGAGTGAAAAACTGTTTTTT	CASSHSTGQSEKLFF
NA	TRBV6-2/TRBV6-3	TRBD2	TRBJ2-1	TGTGCCAGCAGTTATCTAGCGGGAGGTTACAATGAGCAGTTCTTC	CASSYLAGGYNEQFF